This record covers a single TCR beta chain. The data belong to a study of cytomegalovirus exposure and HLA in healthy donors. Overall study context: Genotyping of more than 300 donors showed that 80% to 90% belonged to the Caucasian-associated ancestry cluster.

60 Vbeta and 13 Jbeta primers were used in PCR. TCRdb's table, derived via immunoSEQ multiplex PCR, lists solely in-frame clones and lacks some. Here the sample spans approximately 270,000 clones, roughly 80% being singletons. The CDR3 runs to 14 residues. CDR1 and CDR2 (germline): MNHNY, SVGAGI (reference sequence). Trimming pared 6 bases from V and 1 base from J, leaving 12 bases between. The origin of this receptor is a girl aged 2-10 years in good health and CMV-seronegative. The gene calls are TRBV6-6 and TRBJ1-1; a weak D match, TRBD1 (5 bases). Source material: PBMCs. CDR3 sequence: CASSPGQRNTEAFF. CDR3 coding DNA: TGTGCCAGCAGCCCAGGGCAGCGGAACACTGAAGCTTTCTTT.